Given below is one T cell receptor beta chain in context. The antigen remains unidentified. The CDR3 is 13 residues long. V lost 11 bases, J lost 5 bases, and 19 bases lay in between. Germline values: CDR1 SSHAT, CDR2 FNYEAQ (reference sequence). The data derive from a study of vaccination effects on CD4 cells after COVID-19. Whole-study findings and limits: The study dataset contains few convalescent patients and includes no early post-infection timepoints.

Cells that had been cultured for less than eleven days were the source of isolated CD4+ T cells. Two doses of either BNT162b2 or mRNA-1273 were given to each participant. Nucleocapsid antibodies were negative in the vaccine recipients, who had never had SARS-CoV-2 infection. Half of the medium was exchanged for IL-2 medium on both days 3 and 7. The data were produced by immunoSEQ multiplex PCR, yet TCRdb's version contains in-frame clones alone and is incomplete. The sample consists of about 40,000 clones, about 62% of them appearing once. Sequenced material: CD4+ T cells from PBMCs cultured without peptide, taken after COVID-19 vaccination. The sequence came from a human donor who received a COVID-19 vaccine. This chain uses TRBV7-7 with TRBJ2-7; weak D call: TRBD2 (5 bases). CDR3 coding DNA: TGTGCCGTCTCGAAGGGTGCGAGGGACGAGCAGTACTTC. It is translated as CAVSKGARDEQYF.